This T cell receptor (beta chain) was identified in a study of blood T cell repertoires in COVID-19. On the study more broadly: Collection of acute and convalescent COVID-19 samples took place in the United States, Italy and Spain. T cells, B-cell-depleted T cells, or PBMCs supplied cDNA or gDNA.

Patients of the Seattle cohort, enrolled during active infection, were followed longitudinally. In the original processing: Scientists estimated how many nucleated cells there were by amplifying reference gene primers. Generated by immunoSEQ multiplex PCR, the TCRdb table keeps only in-frame clones and is missing some. V, J and clone size reflect that table, while D and trimming were determined from the DNA. Of approximately 110,000 clones in the sample, around 70% were seen once. Looked up from germline, CDR1 is SGHAT and CDR2 is FQNNGV. The CDR3 totals 15 residues. Deletions cut 4 bases from V and 2 bases from J, with 15 bases between.

The sequence derives from a man aged 80 or over with COVID-19, enrolled during active disease. The chain combines TRBV11-2 with TRBJ2-7; D may be TRBD1 (5 bases). Sequenced sample: peripheral blood. CDR3 sequence: CASSSWGQGTYEQYF. The CDR3 nucleotides read TGTGCCAGCAGCTCTTGGGGCCAGGGAACCTACGAGCAGTACTTC. Full variable domain (outside the CDR3, taken from reference TRBV11-2 and TRBJ2-7): EAGVAQSPRYKIIEKRQSVAFWCNPISGHATLYWYQQILGQGPKLLIQFQNNGVVDDSQLPKDRFSAERLKGVDSTLKIQPAKLEDSAVYLCASSSWGQGTYEQYFGPGTRLTVT.